The following is a T cell receptor beta chain sequence with its context. There is no known antigen for this receptor. Per-base qualities were not stored, and no clone one base away is much larger. TCRbeta CDR3 regions were amplified from genomic DNA using the immunoSEQ Assay, a bias-controlled multiplex PCR. In the original analysis: Within the assay, amplification of reference gene primers was used to estimate how many nucleated cells each sample contained. To quantify the absolute abundance of each unique TCRbeta CDR3 rearrangement, sequence reads were collapsed and filtered. For each sample, productive Simpson clonality was calculated as the square root of Simpson's diversity index across productive rearrangements. TCRdb holds this immuneACCESS table with in-frame rearrangements only. Some clones are missing; in checked studies, unresolved V genes explain under half, and the rest has no known cause. That table supplies the V and J calls and clone size; D and trimming were determined from the DNA. This sample lists just over 300,000 clones; about nine tenths were detected once. The top ten constitute over 8% of the sample.

V is cut by 0 bases and J by 2 bases, and the space between the germline ends is 10 bases. For CDR1 and CDR2, the germline V gene lists MGHDK and SYGVNS. The CDR3 spans 15 residues, from the cysteine through the phenylalanine. Just the 45-base CDR3 DNA is kept, in frame starting at base 1. This sample is part of a study of blood T cell repertoires in COVID-19 (dated by TCRdb to about 2020). Regarding the research as a whole: Samples from collaborators originated in the United States, Italy and Spain and spanned both the acute and convalescent phases of COVID-19. Deeply sampled blood TCRbeta repertoires from subjects exposed to, actively infected with, or recovered from COVID-19 were included in the dataset. Where available, HLA class I and class II types were obtained from metadata supplied by the sample provider rather than from assay-based typing. Sample metadata almost always included a de-identified subject ID, COVID-19 status, age in years and sex. Samples were obtained from the ongoing ImmuneRACE study (first 160 participants) and from 1,000 to 1,500 subjects provided by 6 global collaborators. The prospective study material was composed of cDNA or gDNA derived from T cells, B-cell-depleted T cells, or PBMCs. The repertoires were released in a freely available public database intended as a resource for research on the immune response to SARS-CoV-2.

The research as a whole found: The amount of clinical and demographic metadata varied by source and participant and was provided uncurated.

In the prospective study, participants were about 18 to 95 years old, resided in about 25 geographic areas of the United States, and were enrolled through a virtual design. Cohort assignment in the prospective study relied on participant-reported clinical history from a screening survey and a study questionnaire. ImmuneRACE Cohort 3 recovered participants were defined by two consecutive negative NP/OP PCR tests, healthcare professional clearance, or symptom resolution. Each participant in the prospective study had whole blood, serum and a nasopharyngeal or oropharyngeal swab collected by mobile phlebotomists. Participants in the prospective study had the option to provide additional blood draws and questionnaires over a roughly two-month period. Before DNA extraction, prospective study blood samples were shipped either frozen or at room temperature.

Source material: PBMCs or T cells enriched from blood (not recorded which). In this chain, TRBV25-1 is recombined with TRBJ2-5, with no confidently assigned D gene. The sequence was collected from a woman between 40 and 50 years old who had recovered from COVID-19. The CDR3 reads CASSEYPSRQETQYF. The DNA is TGTGCCAGCAGTGAATACCCAAGCAGGCAAGAGACCCAGTACTTC.